This TCR beta chain is from a study of T cells in women clearing cervical HPV infection. The overall study: Controls gave blood once infection was undetectable; cases at lesion identification. Overall study findings and caveats: Each sample's T-cell count was unknown, possibly confounding richness.

Sequenced by immunoSEQ multiplex PCR; TCRdb stores in-frame clones only, minus some. Its clone listing holds roughly 28,000 clones. A note on this clone: Antigen specificity is unknown. The read comes to an end 3 residues before the CDR3 does, leaving the germline J gene to fill in the end.

V lost 1 base, J lost 2 bases, and 9 bases lay in between. This CDR3 comprises 14 residues. CDR1 SNHLY and CDR2 FYNNEI come from the germline V gene. Sequenced sample: blood buffy coat. The J gene is TRBJ2-7, the V gene TRBV2; D possibly corresponds to TRBD2 (6 bases). The clonotype originates from a woman aged 18 to 69 with a cervical HPV16 infection that either progressed to CIN3+ or cleared (not recorded which). The part of the CDR3 DNA that was read is TGTGCCAGCAGTGAAGGCGGGGAGGCCTACGAG. Its protein product is CASSEGGEAYE. The CDR3 in full is CASSEGGEAYEQYF.